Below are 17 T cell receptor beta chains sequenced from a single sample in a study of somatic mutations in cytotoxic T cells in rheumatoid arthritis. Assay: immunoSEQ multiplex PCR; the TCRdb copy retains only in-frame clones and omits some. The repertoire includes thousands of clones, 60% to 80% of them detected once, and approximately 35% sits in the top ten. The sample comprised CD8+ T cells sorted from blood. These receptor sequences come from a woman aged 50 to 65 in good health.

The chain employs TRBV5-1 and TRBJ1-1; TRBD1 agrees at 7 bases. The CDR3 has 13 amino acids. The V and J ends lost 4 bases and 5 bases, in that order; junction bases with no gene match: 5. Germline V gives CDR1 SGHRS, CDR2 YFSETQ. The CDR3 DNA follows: TGCGCCAGCAGCGACAGGGTTGGGACTGAAGCTTTCTTT. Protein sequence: CASSDRVGTEAFF. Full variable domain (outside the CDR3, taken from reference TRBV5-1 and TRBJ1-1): KAGVTQTPRYLIKTRGQQVTLSCSPISGHRSVSWYQQTPGQGLQFLFEYFSETQRNKGNFPGRFSGRQFSNSRSEMNVSTLELGDSALYLCASSDRVGTEAFFGQGTRLTVV.

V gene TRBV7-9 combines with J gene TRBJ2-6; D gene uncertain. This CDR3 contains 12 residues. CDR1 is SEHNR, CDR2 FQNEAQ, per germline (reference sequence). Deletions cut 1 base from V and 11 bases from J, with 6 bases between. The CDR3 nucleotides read TGTGCCAGCAGCTTAGAACAGTACGTCCTGACTTTC. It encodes CASSLEQYVLTF. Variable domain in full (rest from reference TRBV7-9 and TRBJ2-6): DTGVSQNPRHKITKRGQNVTFRCDPISEHNRLYWYRQTLGQGPEFLTYFQNEAQLEKSRLLSDRFSAERPKGSFSTLEIQRTEQGDSAMYLCASSLEQYVLTFGAGSRLTVL.

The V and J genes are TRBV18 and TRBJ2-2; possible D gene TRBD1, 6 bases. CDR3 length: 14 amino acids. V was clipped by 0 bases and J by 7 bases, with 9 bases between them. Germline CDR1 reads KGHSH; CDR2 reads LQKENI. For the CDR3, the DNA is TGTGCCAGCTCACCACCGAAGGGACACGGGGAGCTGTTTTTT. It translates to CASSPPKGHGELFF. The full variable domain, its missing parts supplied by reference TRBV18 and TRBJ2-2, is NAGVMQNPRHLVRRRGQEARLRCSPMKGHSHVYWYRQLPEEGLKFMVYLQKENIIDESGMPKERFSAEFPKEGPSILRIQQVVRGDSAAYFCASSPPKGHGELFFGEGSRLTVL.

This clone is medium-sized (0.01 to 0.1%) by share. As DNA, the CDR3 is TGTGCCAGCAGCGTAGAAACAGGGGCTTACGAGCAGTACTTC. Its translation is CASSVETGAYEQYF. The J gene is TRBJ2-7, the V gene TRBV9, with 7 bases matching TRBD1. The CDR3 runs to 14 residues. Germline CDR1 reads SGDLS; CDR2 reads YYNGEE. V lost 0 bases, J lost 4 bases, and 4 bases stayed unmatched.

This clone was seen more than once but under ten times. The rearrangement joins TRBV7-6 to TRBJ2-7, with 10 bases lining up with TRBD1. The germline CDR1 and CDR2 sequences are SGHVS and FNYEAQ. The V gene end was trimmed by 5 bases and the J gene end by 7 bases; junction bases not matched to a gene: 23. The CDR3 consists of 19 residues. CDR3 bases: TGTGCCAGCAGCCTTGGGACAGGGGTCTCCCCTTCCCCTCTTATGGAGCAGTACTTC. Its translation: CASSLGTGVSPSPLMEQYF.

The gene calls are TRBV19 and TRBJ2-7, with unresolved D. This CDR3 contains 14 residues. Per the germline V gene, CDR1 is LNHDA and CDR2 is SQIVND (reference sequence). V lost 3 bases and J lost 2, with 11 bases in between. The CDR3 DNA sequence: TGTGCCAGTAGTATCGGTTTGAGCGCCTACGAGCAGTACTTC. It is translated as CASSIGLSAYEQYF.

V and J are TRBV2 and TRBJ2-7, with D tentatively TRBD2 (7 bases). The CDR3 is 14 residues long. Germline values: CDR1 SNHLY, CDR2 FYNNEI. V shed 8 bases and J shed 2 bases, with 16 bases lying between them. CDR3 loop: CASDEGGRTYEQYF. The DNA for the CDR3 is TGTGCCAGCGACGAGGGGGGGCGGACCTACGAGCAGTACTTC.

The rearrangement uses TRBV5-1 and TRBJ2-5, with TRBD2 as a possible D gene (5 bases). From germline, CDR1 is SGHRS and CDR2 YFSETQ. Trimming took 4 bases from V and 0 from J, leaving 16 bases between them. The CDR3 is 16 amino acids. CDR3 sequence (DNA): TGCGCCAGCAGCGGGTATGGGTGGGAGTACCAAGAGACCCAGTACTTC. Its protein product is CASSGYGWEYQETQYF.

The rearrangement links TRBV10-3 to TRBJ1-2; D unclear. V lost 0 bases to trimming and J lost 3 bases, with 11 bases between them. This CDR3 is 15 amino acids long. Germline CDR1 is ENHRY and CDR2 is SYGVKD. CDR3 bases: TGTGCCATCAGTGAGTCGGGCAGCTTATACTATGGCTACACCTTC. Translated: CAISESGSLYYGYTF.

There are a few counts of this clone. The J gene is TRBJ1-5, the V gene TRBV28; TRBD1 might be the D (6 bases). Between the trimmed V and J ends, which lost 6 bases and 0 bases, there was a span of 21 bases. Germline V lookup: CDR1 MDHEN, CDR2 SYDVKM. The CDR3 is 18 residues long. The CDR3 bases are TGTGCCAGCAGGGGGGGGTTTCAGGACAGTAATAGCAATCAGCCCCAGCATTTT. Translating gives CASRGGFQDSNSNQPQHF.

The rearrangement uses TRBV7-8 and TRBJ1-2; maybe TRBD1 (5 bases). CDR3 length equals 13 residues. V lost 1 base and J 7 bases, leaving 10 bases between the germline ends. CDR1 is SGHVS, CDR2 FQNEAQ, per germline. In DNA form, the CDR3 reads TGTGCCAGCAGCTTAGGCCAGGGTCGTGGCTACACCTTC. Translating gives CASSLGQGRGYTF.

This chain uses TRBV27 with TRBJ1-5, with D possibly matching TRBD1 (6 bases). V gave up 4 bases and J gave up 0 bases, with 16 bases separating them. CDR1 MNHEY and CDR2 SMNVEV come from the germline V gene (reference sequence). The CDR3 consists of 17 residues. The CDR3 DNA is TGTGCCAGCAGTTCTTACGAAACAGGGTATAGCAATCAGCCCCAGCATTTT. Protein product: CASSSYETGYSNQPQHF.

Here the CDR3 DNA reads TGTGCCAGCAGCCTTAGCTGGGGCTTCACAGATACGCAGTATTTT. It encodes CASSLSWGFTDTQYF. The J gene is TRBJ2-3, the V gene TRBV5-5; tentative D call: TRBD1 (5 bases). The CDR3 is 15 residues long. Germline assignment: CDR1 SGHKS and CDR2 YYEKEE (reference sequence). V lost 4 bases and J lost 2, with 14 bases in between. The full variable domain, rest sourced from reference TRBV5-5 and TRBJ2-3, is DAGVTQSPTHLIKTRGQQVTLRCSPISGHKSVSWYQQVLGQGPQFIFQYYEKEERGRGNFPDRFSARQFPNYSSELNVNALLLGDSALYLCASSLSWGFTDTQYFGPGTRLTVL.

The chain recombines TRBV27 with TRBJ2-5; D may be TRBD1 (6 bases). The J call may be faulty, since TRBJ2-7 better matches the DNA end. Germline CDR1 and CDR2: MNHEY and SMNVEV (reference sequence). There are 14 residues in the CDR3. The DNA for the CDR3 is TGTGCCAGCAGTCCCCAACAGGGTACCTACGAGCAGTACTTC. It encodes CASSPQQGTYEQYF.

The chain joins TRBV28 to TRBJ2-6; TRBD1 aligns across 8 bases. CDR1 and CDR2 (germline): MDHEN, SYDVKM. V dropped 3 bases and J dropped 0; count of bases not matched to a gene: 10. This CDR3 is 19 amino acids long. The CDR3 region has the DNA TGTGCCAGCAGTTTTACGATAGGTCAGGGGGCCTCTGGGGCCAACGTCCTGACTTTC. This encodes CASSFTIGQGASGANVLTF.

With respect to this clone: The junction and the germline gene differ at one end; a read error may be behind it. CDR3 nucleotides: TGTGCCGGCAGCGTAGCCAATTTGAACACTGAAGCTTTCTTT. It encodes CAGSVANLNTEAFF. The chain recombines TRBV9 with TRBJ1-1; D gene uncertain. This CDR3 has 14 amino acids. CDR1 and CDR2 (germline): SGDLS, YYNGEE. The whole variable domain, remainder taken from reference TRBV9 and TRBJ1-1, is DSGVTQTPKHLITATGQRVTLRCSPRSGDLSVYWYQQSLDQGLQFLIQYYNGEERAKGNILERFSAQQFPDLHSELNLSSLELGDSALYFCAGSVANLNTEAFFGQGTRLTVV.

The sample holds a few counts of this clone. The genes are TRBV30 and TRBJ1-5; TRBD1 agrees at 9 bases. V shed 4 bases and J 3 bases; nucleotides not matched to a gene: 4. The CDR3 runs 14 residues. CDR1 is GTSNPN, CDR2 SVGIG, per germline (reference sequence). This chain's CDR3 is CAWNRGLSNQPQHF. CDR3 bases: TGTGCCTGGAACAGGGGGCTATCCAATCAGCCCCAGCATTTT.